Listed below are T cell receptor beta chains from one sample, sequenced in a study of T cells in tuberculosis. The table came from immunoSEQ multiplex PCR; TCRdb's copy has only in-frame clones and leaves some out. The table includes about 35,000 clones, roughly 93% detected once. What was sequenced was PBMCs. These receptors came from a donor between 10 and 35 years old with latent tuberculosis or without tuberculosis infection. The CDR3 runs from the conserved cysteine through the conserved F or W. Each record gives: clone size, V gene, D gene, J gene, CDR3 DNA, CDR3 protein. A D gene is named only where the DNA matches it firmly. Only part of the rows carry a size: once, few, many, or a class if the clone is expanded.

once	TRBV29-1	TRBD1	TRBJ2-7	TGCAGCGTTGAAGGACAGGGGGCGATGGGGGAGCAGTACTTC	CSVEGQGAMGEQYF
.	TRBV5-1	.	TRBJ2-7	TGCGCCAGCAGCCAAGGGGGACCGAGCTCCTACGAGCAGTACTTC	CASSQGGPSSYEQYF
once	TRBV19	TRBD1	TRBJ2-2	TGTGCCAGCGCAGGGACAGGGGGTACGAACACCGGGGAGCTGTTTTTT	CASAGTGGTNTGELFF
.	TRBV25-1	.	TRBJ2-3	TGTGCCAGCAGTGAACCCAAAGGCGGCTTAGGGGATGCAGATACGCAGTATTTT	CASSEPKGGLGDADTQYF
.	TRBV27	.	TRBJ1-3	TGTGCCAGCAGTCCCCGAGTGTTTGGAAACACCATATATTTT	CASSPRVFGNTIYF
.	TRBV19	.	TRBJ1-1	TGTGCCAGTCGGGAGGGGAGCAGGGCTGAAGCTTTCTTT	CASREGSRAEAFF
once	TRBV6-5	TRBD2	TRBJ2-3	TGTGCCAGCAGTTACGGGCGGGGGGGCACAGATACGCAGTATTTT	CASSYGRGGTDTQYF
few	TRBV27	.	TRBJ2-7	TGTGCCAGCAGTTTCGGCCAGAGACTCTCCTACGAGCAGTACTTC	CASSFGQRLSYEQYF
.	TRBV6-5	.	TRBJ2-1	TGTGCCAGCAGTCTAGGAGACAGGACCAATGAGCAGTTCTTC	CASSLGDRTNEQFF
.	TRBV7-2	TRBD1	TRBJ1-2	TGTGCCAGCAGCTTAATTCCTCCAGGGGGCTCTAACTATGGCTACACCTTC	CASSLIPPGGSNYGYTF
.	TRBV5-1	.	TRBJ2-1	TGCGCCAGCAGCTTGGACAGGGCGGCCGACAATGAGCAGTTCTTC	CASSLDRAADNEQFF
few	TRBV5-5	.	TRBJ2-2	TGTGCCAGCAGCCCGCAGGGTTTCGGTACCGGGGAGCTGTTTTTT	CASSPQGFGTGELFF
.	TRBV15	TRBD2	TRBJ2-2	TGTGCCACCCAGACGGGGGGGCGCGGGAACACCGGGGAGCTGTTTTTT	CATQTGGRGNTGELFF
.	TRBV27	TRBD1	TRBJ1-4	TGTGCCAGCAGCCCAGGGGGAACTAATGAAAAACTGTTTTTT	CASSPGGTNEKLFF
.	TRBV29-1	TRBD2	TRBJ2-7	TGCAGCTCCTCTTTGGGGGGGGAGCAGTACTTC	CSSSLGGEQYF
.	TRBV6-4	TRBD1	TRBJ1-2	TGTGCCAGCACCAGGGACAGTAACTATGGCTACACCTTC	CASTRDSNYGYTF
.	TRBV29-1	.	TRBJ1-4	TGCAGCGTTGGAACGGGGACAACTAATGAAAAACTGTTTTTT	CSVGTGTTNEKLFF
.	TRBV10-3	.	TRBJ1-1	TGTGCCATTTTACTAGACCCTAATCACACTGAAGCTTTCTTT	CAILLDPNHTEAFF
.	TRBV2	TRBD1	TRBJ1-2	TGTGCCAGCGCTTCTCTCCTGGGGACAGGGGGCATCGGCTACACCTTC	CASASLLGTGGIGYTF
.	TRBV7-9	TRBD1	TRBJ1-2	TGTGCCAGCAGCAACGACAGGGTGGCTGGCTACACCTTC	CASSNDRVAGYTF
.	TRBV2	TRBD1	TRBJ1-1	TGTGCCAGCAGTGTTAGGACAGGGGATACTGAAGCTTTCTTT	CASSVRTGDTEAFF
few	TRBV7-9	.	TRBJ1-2	TGTGCCAGCAGCTCGAGCAAAGACTATGGCTACACCTTC	CASSSSKDYGYTF
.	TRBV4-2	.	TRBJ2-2	TGTGCCAGCAGCCAAGACTACACCGGGGAGCTGTTTTTT	CASSQDYTGELFF
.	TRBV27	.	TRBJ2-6	TGTGCCAGCAGTTCGGGTCTGTCTGGGGCCAACGTCCTGACTTTC	CASSSGLSGANVLTF
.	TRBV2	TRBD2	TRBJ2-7	TGTGCCAGCAGTCCCACTAGCGGGGGACCCTACGAGCAGTACTTC	CASSPTSGGPYEQYF
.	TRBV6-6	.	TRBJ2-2	TGTGCCAGCAGTTACGAACTTGAGGAGCTGTTTTTT	CASSYELEELFF
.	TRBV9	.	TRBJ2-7	TGTGCCAGCAGCCCTCAGGCGGGGCTCTACGAGCAGTACTTC	CASSPQAGLYEQYF
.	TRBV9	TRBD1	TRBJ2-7	TGTGCCAGCAGCGGAACCGGGACAGGGGGTTCCCCCTACGAGCAGTACTTC	CASSGTGTGGSPYEQYF
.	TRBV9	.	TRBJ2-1	TGTGCCAGCAGCGTAGAATCAGGGGACGATGAGCAGTTCTTC	CASSVESGDDEQFF
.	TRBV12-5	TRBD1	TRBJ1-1	TGTGCTAGTGGTACTGGGTGGACAGGGCGGAACACTGAAGCTTTCTTT	CASGTGWTGRNTEAFF
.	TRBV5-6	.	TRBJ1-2	TGTGCCAGCAGCGCGGGCGACGTGGGCGGCTACACCTTC	CASSAGDVGGYTF
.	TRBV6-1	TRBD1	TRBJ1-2	TGTGCCAGCAGTTCGACCCAGACAGGGTATGGCTACACCTTC	CASSSTQTGYGYTF
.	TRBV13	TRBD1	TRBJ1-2	TGTGCCAGCAGCTTAGCCTCATGGACAGGGGCCAGCTACACCTTC	CASSLASWTGASYTF
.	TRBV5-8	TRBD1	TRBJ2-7	TGTGCCAGCAGTTGGGACAGGGCGAGGGAGCAGTACTTC	CASSWDRAREQYF
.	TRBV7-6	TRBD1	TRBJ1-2	TGTGCCAGCAGCTCGGGACAGGGAAGCGACTATGGCTACACCTTC	CASSSGQGSDYGYTF
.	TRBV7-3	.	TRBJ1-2	TGTGCCAGCAGCTTATCTCCTAACTATGGCTACACCTTC	CASSLSPNYGYTF
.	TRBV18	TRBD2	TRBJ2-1	TGTGCCAGCTCAGGCCTGGTTGCGGGGGGGGCTTCATACAATGAGCAGTTCTTC	CASSGLVAGGASYNEQFF
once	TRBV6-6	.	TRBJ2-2	TGTGCCAGCAGAATGACGGGGGGCCATAACACCGGGGAGCTGTTTTTT	CASRMTGGHNTGELFF
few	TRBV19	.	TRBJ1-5	TGTGCCAGTAGTATAGTGGGGGCCCGACAGCCCCAGCATTTT	CASSIVGARQPQHF
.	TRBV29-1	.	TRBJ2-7	TGCAGCGTTGGGGGGATGGGGGGTTTTAAGGACGAGCAGTACTTC	CSVGGMGGFKDEQYF
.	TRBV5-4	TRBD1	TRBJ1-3	TGTGCCAGCAGCTTGGAGCCAGGGGGCGCGGACACCATATATTTT	CASSLEPGGADTIYF
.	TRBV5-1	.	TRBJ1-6	TGCGCCAGCAGCTTCGGGGACTCCTATAATTCACCCCTCCACTTT	CASSFGDSYNSPLHF
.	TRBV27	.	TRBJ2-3	TGTGCCAGCAGTCCTCATCAGGGGACCTTTACAGATACGCAGTATTTT	CASSPHQGTFTDTQYF
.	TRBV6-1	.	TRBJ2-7	TGTGCCAGCATTGGCAGGGCCGACGAGCAGTACTTC	CASIGRADEQYF
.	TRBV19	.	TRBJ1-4	TGTGCCAGTAGTATAGGCGGTTTGGACAGTAATGAAAAACTGTTTTTT	CASSIGGLDSNEKLFF
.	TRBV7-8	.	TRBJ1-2	TGTGCCAGCAGCCAACAATCTCAGTATGGCTACACCTTC	CASSQQSQYGYTF
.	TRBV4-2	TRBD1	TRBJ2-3	TGTGCCAGCAGCCGGGGACAGCCCACAGATACGCAGTATTTT	CASSRGQPTDTQYF
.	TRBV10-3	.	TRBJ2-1	TGTGCCATCAATGGCGGGGTATCGAACAATGAGCAGTTCTTC	CAINGGVSNNEQFF
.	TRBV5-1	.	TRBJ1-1	TGCGCCAGCAGCTTCCGGGACATGAACACTGAAGCTTTCTTT	CASSFRDMNTEAFF
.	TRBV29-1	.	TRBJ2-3	TGCAGCGCTGGGACACCCTTGACAGATACGCAGTATTTT	CSAGTPLTDTQYF
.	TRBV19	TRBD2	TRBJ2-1	TGTGCCACTTCTCTCGGACGGACCGGGACTAGCGGATACAATGAGCAGTTCTTC	CATSLGRTGTSGYNEQFF
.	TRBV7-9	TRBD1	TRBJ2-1	TGTGCCAGCAGCAGCATGGACAGGGCTCTCTACAATGAGCAGTTCTTC	CASSSMDRALYNEQFF
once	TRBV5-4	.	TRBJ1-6	TGTGCCAGCAACAAAGGGAGCTCCTATAATTCACCCCTCCACTTT	CASNKGSSYNSPLHF
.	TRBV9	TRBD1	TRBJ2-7	TGTGCCAGCAACCGGGACAGGGGCGAGCAGTACTTC	CASNRDRGEQYF
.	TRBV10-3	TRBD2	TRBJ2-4	TGTGCCATCAGCATCACTAGCGGTAGAAACATTCAGTACTTC	CAISITSGRNIQYF